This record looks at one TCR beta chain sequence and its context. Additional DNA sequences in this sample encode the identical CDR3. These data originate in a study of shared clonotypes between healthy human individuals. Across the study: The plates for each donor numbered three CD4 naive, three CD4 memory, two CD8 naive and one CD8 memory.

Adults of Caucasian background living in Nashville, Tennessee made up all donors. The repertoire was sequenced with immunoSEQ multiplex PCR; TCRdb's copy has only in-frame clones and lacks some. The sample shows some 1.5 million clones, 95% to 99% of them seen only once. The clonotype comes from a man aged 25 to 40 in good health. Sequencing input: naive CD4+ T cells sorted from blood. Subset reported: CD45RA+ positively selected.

CDR3 nucleotides: TGTGCCAGCAGTTACTCGAGGTACGAGCAGTACTTC. As protein: CASSYSRYEQYF. The rearrangement joins TRBV6-6 to TRBJ2-7, with unresolved D. V lost 0 bases to trimming and J lost 4 bases, with 4 bases between them. Germline CDR1 and CDR2: MNHNY and SVGAGI (reference sequence). This CDR3 spans 12 amino acids.